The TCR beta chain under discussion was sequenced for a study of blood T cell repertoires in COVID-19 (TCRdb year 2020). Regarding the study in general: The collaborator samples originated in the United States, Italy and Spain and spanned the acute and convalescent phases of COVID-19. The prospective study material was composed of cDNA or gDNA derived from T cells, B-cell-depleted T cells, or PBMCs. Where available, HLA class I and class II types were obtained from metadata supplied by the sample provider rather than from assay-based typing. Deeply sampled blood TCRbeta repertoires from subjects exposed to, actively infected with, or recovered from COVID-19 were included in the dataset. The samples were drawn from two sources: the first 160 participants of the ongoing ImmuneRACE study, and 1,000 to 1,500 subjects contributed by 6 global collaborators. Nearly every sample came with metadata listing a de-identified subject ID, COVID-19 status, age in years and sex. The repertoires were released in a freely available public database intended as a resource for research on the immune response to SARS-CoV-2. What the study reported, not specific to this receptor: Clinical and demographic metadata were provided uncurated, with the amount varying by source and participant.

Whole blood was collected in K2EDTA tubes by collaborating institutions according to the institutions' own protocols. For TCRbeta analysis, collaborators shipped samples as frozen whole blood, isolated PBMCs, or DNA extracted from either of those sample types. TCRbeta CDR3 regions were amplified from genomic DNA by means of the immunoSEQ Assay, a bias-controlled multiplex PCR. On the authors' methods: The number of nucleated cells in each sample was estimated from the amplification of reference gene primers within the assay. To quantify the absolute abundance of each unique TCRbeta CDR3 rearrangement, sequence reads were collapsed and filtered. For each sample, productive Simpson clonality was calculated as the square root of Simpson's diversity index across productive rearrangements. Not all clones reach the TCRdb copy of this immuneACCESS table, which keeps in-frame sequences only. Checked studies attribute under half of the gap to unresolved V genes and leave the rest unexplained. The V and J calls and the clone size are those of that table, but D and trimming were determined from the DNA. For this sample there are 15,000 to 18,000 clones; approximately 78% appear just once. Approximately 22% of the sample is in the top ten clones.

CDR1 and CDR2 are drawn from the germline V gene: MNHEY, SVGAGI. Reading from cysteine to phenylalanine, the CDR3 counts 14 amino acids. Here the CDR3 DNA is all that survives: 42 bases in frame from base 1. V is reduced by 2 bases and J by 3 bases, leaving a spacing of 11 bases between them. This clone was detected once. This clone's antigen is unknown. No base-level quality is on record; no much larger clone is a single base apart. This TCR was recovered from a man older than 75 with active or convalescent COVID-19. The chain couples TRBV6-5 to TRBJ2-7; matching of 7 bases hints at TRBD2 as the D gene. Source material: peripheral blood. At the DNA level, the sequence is TGTGCCAGCAGTTACCGGGGGGCCAACTACGAGCAGTACTTC. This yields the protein CASSYRGANYEQYF.